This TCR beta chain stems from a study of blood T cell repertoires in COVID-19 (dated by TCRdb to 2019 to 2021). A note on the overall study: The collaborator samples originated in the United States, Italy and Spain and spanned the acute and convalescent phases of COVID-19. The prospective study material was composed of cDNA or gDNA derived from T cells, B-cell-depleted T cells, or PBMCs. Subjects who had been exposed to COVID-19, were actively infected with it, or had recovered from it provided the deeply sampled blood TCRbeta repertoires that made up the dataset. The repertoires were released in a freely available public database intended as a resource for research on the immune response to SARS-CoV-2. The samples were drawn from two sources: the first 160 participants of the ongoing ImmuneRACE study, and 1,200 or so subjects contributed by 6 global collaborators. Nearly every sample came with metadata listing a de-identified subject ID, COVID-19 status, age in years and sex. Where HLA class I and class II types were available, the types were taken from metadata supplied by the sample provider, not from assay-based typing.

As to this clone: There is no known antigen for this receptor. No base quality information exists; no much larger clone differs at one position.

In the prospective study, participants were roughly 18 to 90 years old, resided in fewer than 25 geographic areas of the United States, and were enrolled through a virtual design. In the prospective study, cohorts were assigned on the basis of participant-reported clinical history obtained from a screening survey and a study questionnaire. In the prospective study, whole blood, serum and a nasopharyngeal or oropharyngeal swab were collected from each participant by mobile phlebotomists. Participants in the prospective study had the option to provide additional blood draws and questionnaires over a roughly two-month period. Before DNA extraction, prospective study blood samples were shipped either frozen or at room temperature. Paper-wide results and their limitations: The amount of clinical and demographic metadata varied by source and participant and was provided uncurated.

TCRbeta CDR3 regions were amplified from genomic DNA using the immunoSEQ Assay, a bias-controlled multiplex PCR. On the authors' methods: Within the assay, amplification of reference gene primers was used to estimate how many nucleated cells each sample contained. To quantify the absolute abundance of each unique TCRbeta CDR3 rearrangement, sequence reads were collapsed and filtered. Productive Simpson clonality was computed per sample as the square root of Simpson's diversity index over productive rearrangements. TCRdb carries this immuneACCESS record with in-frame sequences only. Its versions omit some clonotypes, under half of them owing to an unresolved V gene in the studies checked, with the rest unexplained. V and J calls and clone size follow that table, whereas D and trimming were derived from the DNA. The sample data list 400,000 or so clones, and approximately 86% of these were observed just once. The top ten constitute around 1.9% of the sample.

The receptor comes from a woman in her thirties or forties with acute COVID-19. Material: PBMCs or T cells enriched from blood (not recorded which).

Here the CDR3 is given as CASGGDRGNTEAFF. The sequenced DNA is TGCGCCAGCGGGGGGGACAGGGGGAACACTGAAGCTTTCTTT. The chain joins TRBV23-1 to TRBJ1-1, with 10 bases aligning to TRBD1. TRBV23-1 is designated an ORF whose function remains uncertain. Ends trimmed: V by 8 bases, J by 1 base; bases unmatched to a gene: 4. Spanning cysteine to phenylalanine, the CDR3 consists of 14 amino acids. Here the CDR3 DNA is all that survives: 42 bases in frame from base 1.